The 32 T cell receptor beta chains listed next were all sequenced from one sample in a study of blood T cells in healthy people across ages. Alongside a J-beta primer mix, a sample-barcoded 5' primer served in a second PCR lasting about 6 to 11 cycles. TCRdb processed the 5' RACE reads anew with MiXCR; each CDR3 protein has one entry. The sample contains over 750,000 distinct CDR3 sequences, approximately 25% of which appear only once. Another study also made use of these data, one on T cells of mothers and their children.

Sequencing input: blood. Source of these receptors: a boy aged 5-17 years in good health.

The chain is built from TRBV6-5 and TRBJ2-5; maybe TRBD2 (6 bases). The DNA matches TRBJ2-1 better at its end, which makes the J call doubtful. Germline V CDR1 and CDR2: MNHEY, SVGAGI. The CDR3 loop spans 15 amino acids. The CDR3 DNA reads as TGTGCCAGCAGTTACTCATTGGCCGGGGGAGGTGGGCAGTTCTTC. Its protein is CASSYSLAGGGGQFF.

The chain has TRBV10-2 and TRBJ1-5, with D possibly being TRBD1 (6 bases). This CDR3 spans 14 amino acids. CDR1 WSHSY and CDR2 SAAADI come from the germline V gene. V was trimmed by 6 bases and J by 6 bases, leaving 15 bases between them. The CDR3 DNA reads as TGCGCCAGCAGAGCACAGGGTGTACTTCAGCCCCAGCATTTT. Translated: CASRAQGVLQPQHF.

The chain combines TRBV5-1 with TRBJ2-1; D is possibly TRBD1 (6 bases). The CDR3 has 18 residues. The V end lost 2 bases, the J end lost 7 bases, and 25 bases lay between the germline ends. CDR1 and CDR2 (germline): SGHRS, YFSETQ. The CDR3 nucleotides read TGCGCCAGCAGCTTAGCAGGGATGGGGGCCCTAGGCGGGAATGAGCAGTTCTTC. Protein sequence: CASSLAGMGALGGNEQFF. Complete variable domain (other parts from reference TRBV5-1 and TRBJ2-1): KAGVTQTPRYLIKTRGQQVTLSCSPISGHRSVSWYQQTPGQGLQFLFEYFSETQRNKGNFPGRFSGRQFSNSRSEMNVSTLELGDSALYLCASSLAGMGALGGNEQFFGPGTRLTVL.

The chain carries TRBV2 and TRBJ2-7; 8 bases fit TRBD1. CDR3 size: 13 residues. Germline V gene lookup returns CDR1 SNHLY and CDR2 FYNNEI. The junction had 5 bases not matched to a gene; V was cut back by 5 bases and J by 5 bases. DNA for the CDR3: TGTGCCAGCAGTCCAGGGGGCGTAGACGAGCAGTACTTC. Translated: CASSPGGVDEQYF.

A remark on this clonotype: At one end, the junction sequence differs from germline, possibly due to a read error. This chain links TRBV7-9 with TRBJ2-3; possibly TRBD1 for D (6 bases). The CDR3 totals 15 residues. Germline lookup yields CDR1 SEHNR and CDR2 FQNEAQ (reference sequence). Here the CDR3 reads CASSPGTRSQETQYF. Here the CDR3 DNA reads TGTGCCAGCAGCCCAGGGACAAGATCCCAAGAGACCCAGTACTTT. The full variable domain, its missing parts supplied by reference TRBV7-9 and TRBJ2-3, is DTGVSQNPRHKITKRGQNVTFRCDPISEHNRLYWYRQTLGQGPEFLTYFQNEAQLEKSRLLSDRFSAERPKGSFSTLEIQRTEQGDSAMYLCASSPGTRSQETQYFGPGTRLTVL.

This clonotype was detected a few times. CDR3 bases: TGTGCCAGCAGTCAAACTAGCGGCCAAAGCACAGATACGCAGTATTTT. Translation: CASSQTSGQSTDTQYF. The chain combines TRBV27 with TRBJ2-3; TRBD2 matches at 8 bases. V was pared by 5 bases and J by 0 bases, with 7 bases of the junction left unmatched. The germline CDR1 and CDR2 sequences are MNHEY and SMNVEV (reference sequence). The CDR3 loop spans 16 amino acids.

This clonotype was counted between two and nine times. CDR3 region: CASSLPGHNEQFF. CDR3 nucleotides: TGTGCCAGCAGCCTCCCCGGGCACAATGAGCAGTTCTTC. The rearrangement links TRBV9 to TRBJ2-5; the D is unclear. The end of the DNA aligns better with TRBJ2-1, so the J call may be wrong. The V gene's germline CDR1 is SGDLS and CDR2 YYNGEE. CDR3 length equals 13 residues.

V is TRBV14 and J is TRBJ1-1; D is unclear. V was shortened by 1 base and J by 2 bases, with 11 bases between the two germline ends. Germline V gene sequence: CDR1 SGHDN, CDR2 FVKESK. There are 15 residues in the CDR3. The DNA for the CDR3 is TGTGCCAGCAGCCAAGGTTTCGCAGGAAACACTGAAGCTTTCTTT. This translates into CASSQGFAGNTEAFF.

This clonotype came up a few times. This chain uses TRBV7-9 with TRBJ1-2, with 8 positions matching TRBD1. Trimming removed 4 bases from V and 5 bases from J; junction bases left unmatched: 9. This CDR3 comprises 15 residues. Germline lookup yields CDR1 SEHNR and CDR2 FQNEAQ (reference sequence). The CDR3 sequence is CASSSGDRSSYGYTF. CDR3 in DNA: TGTGCCAGCAGCTCTGGGGACAGGTCAAGTTATGGCTACACCTTC.

This clonotype was seen once. The chain is built from TRBV7-2 and TRBJ2-3; possible D gene TRBD2, 5 bases. Germline CDR1 reads SGHTA; CDR2 reads FQGNSA. This CDR3 region has 14 residues. V was trimmed by 1 base and J by 5 bases, leaving 10 bases between them. The CDR3 DNA is TGTGCCAGCAGCTTAGAGAGGGATATAGATACGCAGTATTTT. This codes for CASSLERDIDTQYF.

V gene TRBV27 combines with J gene TRBJ1-2, with no clear D. CDR1 is MNHEY, CDR2 SMNVEV, per germline (reference sequence). The CDR3 consists of 13 residues. The V end was cut by 4 bases, the J end by 2 bases, with 8 bases between. This chain's CDR3 is CASSYQANYGYTF. The CDR3 DNA follows: TGTGCCAGCAGTTACCAGGCGAACTATGGCTACACCTTC.

The genes are TRBV9 and TRBJ2-5; tentative D call: TRBD2 (5 bases). The V end lost 0 bases, the J end lost 11 bases, and 14 bases lay between the germline ends. The CDR3 spans 13 residues. CDR1 is SGDLS, CDR2 YYNGEE, per germline. The CDR3 spells CASSVDLFGEQYF. The CDR3 coding sequence is TGTGCCAGCAGCGTAGATCTTTTCGGGGAGCAGTACTTC.

This clonotype was recorded a few times. The rearrangement uses TRBV10-3 and TRBJ2-4; D gene uncertain. The CDR3 has 15 residues. Per germline, CDR1 ENHRY and CDR2 SYGVKD. Deletions cut 4 bases from V and 2 bases from J, with 12 bases between. CDR3 DNA: TGTGCCATCAGTGGGGTCGATGGCCCCAAAAACATTCAGTACTTC. Translated, it gives CAISGVDGPKNIQYF.

This clonotype has ten or more counts. V and J are TRBV5-5 and TRBJ2-1, with 11 bases that match TRBD2. The CDR3 covers 15 residues. The germline V gene has CDR1 SGHKS and CDR2 YYEKEE (reference sequence). The junction had 2 bases not matched to a gene; V was cut back by 0 bases and J by 6 bases. This chain's CDR3 is CASSLAGLAGNEQFF. The CDR3 bases are TGTGCCAGCAGCTTGGCTGGACTAGCGGGCAATGAGCAGTTCTTC.

This clonotype was detected only a few times. The chain is built from TRBV7-8 and TRBJ2-5; the match to TRBD2 covers 7 bases. The end of the DNA fits TRBJ2-7 better, so the J call may be wrong. The CDR3 runs 15 residues. CDR1 SGHVS and CDR2 FQNEAQ come from the germline V gene. The CDR3 sequence: CASSSHTGTTYEQYF. The CDR3 coding sequence is TGTGCCAGCAGCTCGCATACCGGGACTACCTACGAGCAGTACTTC.

The V gene is TRBV7-8, the J gene TRBJ2-3; D may be TRBD1 (5 bases). The CDR3 length is 15 residues. CDR1 is SGHVS and CDR2 is FQNEAQ in the germline V gene. V was trimmed by 0 bases and J by 4 bases, leaving 11 bases between them. The chain's CDR3 is CASSLAVQGSDTQYF. The CDR3 DNA sequence: TGTGCCAGCAGCTTAGCTGTTCAGGGTTCAGATACGCAGTATTTT. Complete variable domain (other parts from reference TRBV7-8 and TRBJ2-3): GAGVSQSPRYKVAKRGQDVALRCDPISGHVSLFWYQQALGQGPEFLTYFQNEAQLDKSGLPSDRFFAERPEGSVSTLKIQRTQQEDSAVYLCASSLAVQGSDTQYFGPGTRLTVL.

This clonotype was seen a few times. This sequence joins TRBV9 and TRBJ2-5; tentative D call: TRBD2 (5 bases). Trimming took 0 bases from V and 2 from J, leaving 23 bases between them. Germline CDR1 and CDR2: SGDLS and YYNGEE. This CDR3 has 19 residues. CDR3 bases: TGTGCCAGCAGCGTAGTGGATGGGATAGCGCTTGATCCGCAAGAGACCCAGTACTTC. This translates into CASSVVDGIALDPQETQYF.

This clonotype has only a few counts. CDR3 bases: TGTGCCACAGAACCACTAGGAGGATCTGTGAATGAGCAGTTCTTC. This codes for CATEPLGGSVNEQFF. The rearrangement links TRBV19 to TRBJ2-1; tentative D call: TRBD2 (5 bases). The CDR3 contains 15 residues. Trimming removed 10 bases at V and 7 bases at J, with 23 bases between. Per germline, CDR1 LNHDA and CDR2 SQIVND (reference sequence).

There are a few counts of this clonotype. This sequence joins TRBV6-5 and TRBJ1-5; TRBD1 agrees at 8 bases. Germline-derived CDR1 and CDR2 are MNHEY and SVGAGI. With V trimmed by 4 bases and J by 7 bases, 6 bases remained unmatched. The CDR3 length is 14 residues. CDR3 nucleotides: TGTGCCAGCAGTTCGACAGGGGTCAGGCAGCCCCAGCATTTT. Its protein is CASSSTGVRQPQHF.

In this sample, this clonotype turned up many times. V is TRBV11-2 and J is TRBJ2-5; 9 bases are a match to TRBD2. J lost 5 bases, V lost 2 bases, and 3 bases had no gene match. This CDR3 has 14 residues. Germline assignment: CDR1 SGHAT and CDR2 FQNNGV. CDR3 DNA sequence: TGTGCCAGCAGCTTACTAGCGGGAACGGAGACCCAGTACTTC. It encodes CASSLLAGTETQYF.

This clonotype has just a few counts. V is TRBV4-1 and J is TRBJ2-1; D perhaps matches TRBD1 (6 bases). V gave up 0 bases and J gave up 7 bases, with 10 bases separating them. Looked up from germline, CDR1 is MGHRA and CDR2 is YSYEKL. The CDR3 runs to 14 residues. In DNA form, the CDR3 reads TGCGCCAGCAGCCAAGATCTTAGGGGGAATGAGCAGTTCTTC. This codes for CASSQDLRGNEQFF.

V gene TRBV19 combines with J gene TRBJ1-2; no firm D call. Germline CDR1 reads LNHDA; CDR2 reads SQIVND (reference sequence). V was clipped by 5 bases and J by 5 bases, with 15 bases between them. The CDR3 is 14 residues long. The CDR3 nucleotides read TGTGCCAGTAGTTTCGCAGCCCACGATTATGGCTACACCTTC. Residues: CASSFAAHDYGYTF.

This clonotype was detected only a few times. The J gene is TRBJ1-4, the V gene TRBV6-5, with 8 bases that match TRBD1. Germline lookup yields CDR1 MNHEY and CDR2 SVGAGI. Trimming cost V 5 bases and J 12 bases; bases outside gene matches: 5. This CDR3 has 12 amino acids. The CDR3 reads CASSRQGRELFF. CDR3 nucleotide sequence: TGTGCCAGCAGTAGACAGGGGAGGGAACTGTTTTTT.

CDR3 nucleotide sequence: TGCAGCGTAGAAACCGGGACAACCTATGGCTACACCTTC. It yields the protein CSVETGTTYGYTF. The rearrangement uses TRBV29-1 and TRBJ1-2; possibly TRBD1 for D (6 bases). V was shortened by 6 bases and J by 4 bases, with 15 bases between the two germline ends. The CDR3 has 13 residues. Germline assignment: CDR1 SQVTM and CDR2 ANQGSEA.

This clonotype was observed a handful of times. The chain recombines TRBV3-1 with TRBJ2-1; the D is unclear. The better agreement between TRBJ2-5 and the DNA end casts doubt on the J call. The CDR3 extends over 13 amino acids. Germline V lookup: CDR1 LGHDT, CDR2 YNNKEL (reference sequence). The CDR3 coding sequence is TGTGCCAGCAAACCTCCCATGGGGGAGACCCAGTACTTC. This codes for CASKPPMGETQYF.

The rearrangement uses TRBV4-3 and TRBJ2-7; the D gene is possibly TRBD2 (5 bases). The CDR3 is made up of 15 amino acids. Germline loops: CDR1 LGHNA, CDR2 YSLEER. Trimming stripped 1 base from V and 4 bases from J, with 14 bases between. CDR3: CASSQAGLGAYEQYF. CDR3 DNA: TGCGCCAGCAGCCAAGCCGGACTGGGTGCTTACGAGCAGTACTTC.

This clonotype was seen at least ten times. The V gene is TRBV5-1, the J gene TRBJ2-7, with D tentatively TRBD1 (6 bases). Trimming shortened V by 4 bases and J by 1 base, and 9 bases separated the two germline ends. The germline V gene has CDR1 SGHRS and CDR2 YFSETQ. The length of the CDR3 is 13 residues. CDR3 in amino acids: CASSQTGSYEQYF. As DNA, the CDR3 is TGCGCCAGCAGCCAGACAGGTTCCTACGAGCAGTACTTC. Using reference TRBV5-1 and TRBJ2-7 for the parts outside the CDR3, the full variable domain is KAGVTQTPRYLIKTRGQQVTLSCSPISGHRSVSWYQQTPGQGLQFLFEYFSETQRNKGNFPGRFSGRQFSNSRSEMNVSTLELGDSALYLCASSQTGSYEQYFGPGTRLTVT.

This clonotype was counted between two and nine times. The rearrangement uses TRBV20-1 and TRBJ2-7, with 9 bases fitting TRBD2. V lost 6 bases to trimming and J lost 3 bases; unmatched junction nucleotides: 12. Germline loops: CDR1 DFQATT, CDR2 SNEGSKA (reference sequence). This CDR3 contains 15 residues. CDR3 nucleotide sequence: TGCAGTGCGGGGGTAGCGGGAGAAAGTATCTACGAGCAGTACTTC. It yields the protein CSAGVAGESIYEQYF.

This clonotype showed up just a few times. J is TRBJ2-1 and V is TRBV5-8, with TRBD2 matching over 7 bases. Germline V gene data show CDR1 as SGHTS and CDR2 as YDEGEE. V lost 2 bases and J lost 5; bases outside the gene matches: 10. The CDR3 runs to 16 residues. In DNA form, the CDR3 reads TGTGCCAGCAGCTTAACGCGGGAGACAAAGCACAATGAGCAGTTCTTC. Translated, it gives CASSLTRETKHNEQFF.

This clonotype was seen only a few times. V gene TRBV12-5 combines with J gene TRBJ2-2, with 7 bases fitting TRBD2. J was trimmed by 0 bases and V by 6 bases; bases with no gene match: 4. Per the germline V gene, CDR1 is LGHNT and CDR2 is FRNRAP. The CDR3 is 15 residues long. Here the CDR3 DNA reads TGTGCTAGTGGCTCGAGCGGGACGAACACCGGGGAGCTGTTTTTT. Its translation: CASGSSGTNTGELFF.

V and J are TRBV5-1 and TRBJ2-5; 8 bases agree with TRBD2. With V trimmed by 9 bases and J by 2 bases, 15 bases remained unmatched. The CDR3 totals 16 residues. Germline V lookup: CDR1 SGHRS, CDR2 YFSETQ. The CDR3 DNA follows: TGCGCCACCAAAAAGGGGAGCGGGGGTATACAAGAGACCCAGTACTTC. It codes for CATKKGSGGIQETQYF.

The chain joins TRBV4-1 to TRBJ2-7; 7 bases align to TRBD2. Germline V gene sequence: CDR1 MGHRA, CDR2 YSYEKL. The CDR3 length is 19 residues. V gave up 4 bases and J gave up 3 bases; unmatched junction bases: 21. The CDR3 bases are TGCGCCAGCAGCCGGTTTTCTCCCAGCGGGGACCAATTCTTCTACGAGCAGTACTTC. Protein sequence: CASSRFSPSGDQFFYEQYF.